This TCR beta chain derives from a study of blood T cell repertoires in COVID-19. About the research overall: Specimens from acute and convalescent COVID-19 originated in the United States, Italy and Spain. In each case, the material was cDNA or gDNA derived from T cells, B-cell-depleted T cells, or PBMCs.

How the authors handled the data: Using reference gene primer amplification, nucleated cell counts were estimated. Profiling relied on immunoSEQ multiplex PCR, and the TCRdb table lists in-frame clones only, not all of them. For V, J and clone size, that table is used; D and trimming come from the DNA. This table has more than 70,000 clones, about nine tenths appearing once. The CDR3 is 17 residues long. V dropped 0 bases and J dropped 3; count of bases not matched to a gene: 8. Germline CDR1 is SGDLS and CDR2 is YYNGEE. The chain links TRBV9 to TRBJ1-1; 10 bases agree with TRBD1. Sequencing input: peripheral blood. The clonotype was recovered from a human donor in a cohort sampled during active COVID-19. Here the CDR3 DNA reads TGTGCCAGCAGCGTAGTAGGGACAGGGGTCGAGTACACTGAAGCTTTCTTT. Its translation is CASSVVGTGVEYTEAFF.